One T cell receptor beta chain is described in this entry. This CDR3 contains 14 residues. Losses at the gene ends were 4 bases for V and 6 bases for J; bases not matched to a gene: 5. The germline CDR1 and CDR2 sequences are LGHNA and YSLEER. The method was immunoSEQ multiplex PCR; TCRdb's version includes in-frame clones alone and lacks a portion of them. The data hold 75,000 to 95,000 clones, with approximately 79% observed a single time. This entry comes from a study of blood T cell repertoires in COVID-19. This TCR came from a man between 65 and 85 years old with COVID-19, enrolled during active disease. Sequenced sample: peripheral blood. The rearrangement links TRBV4-3 to TRBJ2-3; TRBD1 agrees at 9 bases. DNA for the CDR3: TGCGCCAGCAGCCGCTACAGGGGGCCGGATACGCAGTATTTT. Amino acids: CASSRYRGPDTQYF.